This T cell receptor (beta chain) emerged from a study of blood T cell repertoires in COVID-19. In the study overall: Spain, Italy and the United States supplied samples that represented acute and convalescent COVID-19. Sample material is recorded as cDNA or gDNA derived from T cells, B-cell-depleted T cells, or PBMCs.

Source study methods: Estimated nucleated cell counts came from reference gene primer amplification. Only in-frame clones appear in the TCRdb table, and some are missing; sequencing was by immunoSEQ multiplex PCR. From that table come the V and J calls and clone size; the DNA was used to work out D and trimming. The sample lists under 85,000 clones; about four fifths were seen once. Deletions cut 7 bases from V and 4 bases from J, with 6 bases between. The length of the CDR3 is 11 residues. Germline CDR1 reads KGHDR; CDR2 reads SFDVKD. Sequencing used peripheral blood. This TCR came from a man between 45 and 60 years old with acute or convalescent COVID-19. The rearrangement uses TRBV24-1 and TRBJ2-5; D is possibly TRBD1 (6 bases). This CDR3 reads CATRQGETQYF. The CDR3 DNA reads TGTGCCACCAGACAGGGAGAGACCCAGTACTTC.